This TCR beta chain stems from a study of beta chain features in type 1 diabetes. This CDR3 comprises 16 residues. The germline V gene encodes CDR1 SEHNR and CDR2 FQNEAQ (reference sequence). V gave up 3 bases and J gave up 2 bases, with 15 bases separating them. This clone was seen a few times. The antigen is not known. Study-wide results and caveats: For Type 1 diabetes patients, all four CD4+ subsets carried TCRB CDR3s that were moderately but significantly shorter.

Expressed TCRB transcripts were sequenced, since all the RNA that had been isolated was reverse transcribed. TCRdb's copy holds only in-frame clones and misses some; the assay was immunoSEQ multiplex PCR. The table shows over 200,000 clones, with around 9.9% occurring only once. This chain uses TRBV7-9 with TRBJ2-3; tentative D call: TRBD1 (5 bases). The sample taken for sequencing was naive CD4+ T cells from blood. The clonotype originates from a man between 25 and 39 years old with type 1 diabetes. The CDR3: CASSFRQGVITDTQYF. CDR3 coding DNA: TGTGCCAGCAGCTTCCGCCAGGGCGTTATCACAGATACGCAGTATTTT. The full variable domain, its missing parts supplied by reference TRBV7-9 and TRBJ2-3, is DTGVSQNPRHKITKRGQNVTFRCDPISEHNRLYWYRQTLGQGPEFLTYFQNEAQLEKSRLLSDRFSAERPKGSFSTLEIQRTEQGDSAMYLCASSFRQGVITDTQYFGPGTRLTVL.